This TCR beta chain comes out of a study of cytomegalovirus exposure and HLA in healthy donors. Study-level information: Counted in an early data release were roughly 81 million unique TCRs from HLA-typed donors. Whole-study findings and limits: Association of a missense DCLRE1C variant with TCR beta V- and J-gene trimming was reported in a later analysis. Confirmation was obtained in vitro that three CMV-associated chains are specific for CMV antigens. Across donors, most TCRs were seen rarely, yet some public ones were widespread.

The PCR ran on 60 Vbeta and 13 Jbeta primers. Clones were read by immunoSEQ multiplex PCR, and TCRdb kept only the in-frame ones, dropping some. The data show approximately 170,000 clones, roughly four fifths seen once. Remarks on this clone: What it binds is unknown.

What was sequenced was PBMCs. This clonotype originated in a man aged 40-55 years in good health and CMV-seronegative.

Written as DNA, the CDR3 is TGTGCCTGCGCGACTAGCCGGTTTCAGCAGTTCTTC. The encoded protein is CACATSRFQQFF. V usage is TRBV30 and J usage is TRBJ2-1; 7 bases line up with TRBD2. Unmatched junction bases numbered 10, after V lost 6 bases and J lost 11 bases. This CDR3 comprises 12 residues. Germline CDR1 GTSNPN, CDR2 SVGIG (reference sequence).